This paragraph covers one T cell receptor (beta chain) sequence. Trimming took 6 bases from V and 1 from J, leaving 13 bases between them. The CDR3 covers 14 residues. Germline CDR1 and CDR2: MNHEY and SVGAGI. TCR beta rearrangements were amplified from peripheral blood genomic DNA. Multiplex touch-down PCR with TRB-A/B primers amplified rearranged V-D-J TRB sequences. One entry per CDR3 protein, called by TCRdb with MiXCR from the multiplex PCR reads. The data hold about 11,000 distinct CDR3 sequences, with more than 35% observed a single time. The sample belongs to a study of T cell repertoires in aging, cancer and after chemotherapy.

The sequence was obtained from a human donor in good health. The genes are TRBV6-5 and TRBJ2-7, with D perhaps matching TRBD1 (5 bases). Material for sequencing was blood. Here the CDR3 DNA reads TGTGCCAGCAGCTCAACCCAGGGTTCCTACGAGCAGTACTTC. Protein: CASSSTQGSYEQYF.